The TCR beta chain described here comes from a study of molecular identifiers for immune sequencing clone quantification. Whole-study findings and limits: Researchers reportedly could pick up spiked Jurkat TCR RNA from one cell mixed into one million naive cells. Clones that exceeded 20 RNA copies held over 98% of effector molecules, yet under 1% in naive cells.

Of note for this clonotype: Its specificity is unknown.

TCRdb independently ran MiXCR on the PCR reads; one entry per CDR3 protein. The sample shows over 600,000 distinct CDR3 sequences, about 20% of them seen only once. The germline gives CDR1 MNHEY, CDR2 SVGAGI. Trimming cost V 5 bases and J 1 base, with 12 bases left between them. The CDR3 sequence is 14 residues long. The chain links TRBV6-5 to TRBJ2-7, with D uncertain. This sequence originates from a human donor in good health. Some libraries in this study had Jurkat cell RNA spiked in. The sample comprised naive CD8+ T cells from blood, with Jurkat cell RNA spiked in. Described subset: FACS-sorted CD8+CD4-CCR7+CD45RA+ naive T cells. The CDR3 sequence: CASSPFPGSYEQYF. CDR3 sequence (DNA): TGTGCCAGCAGTCCCTTCCCGGGTTCCTACGAGCAGTACTTC.